The rows below give T cell receptor beta chains drawn from one sample of a study of somatic mutations in cytotoxic T cells in rheumatoid arthritis. Sequencing used immunoSEQ multiplex PCR; TCRdb keeps in-frame clones, though not all of them. The profile shows about 19,000 clones, about four fifths of them singletons. The sample consisted of CD8+ T cells sorted from blood. The source is a young man with rheumatoid arthritis. Each CDR3 is given with its conserved first and last residue. D genes are given only for firm matches. Rows may omit the clone size; those that give it use once, few, many or a size class.

TGCGCCAGCAGCCAAGTATCGGGGGGAACAGATACGCAGTATTTT	CASSQVSGGTDTQYF	.	TRBJ2-3	TRBV4-1	TRBD2
TGTGCCAGCAGTCTTGGGACATTCCGTGAGCAGTTCTTC	CASSLGTFREQFF	.	TRBJ2-1	TRBV28	.
TGTGCCAGCAGGGAGAGGTATGAGCAGTTCTTC	CASRERYEQFF	.	TRBJ2-1	TRBV13	.
TGTGCCACCAGCAGAGATCGGTCGGGTGAAAAACTGTTTTTT	CATSRDRSGEKLFF	.	TRBJ1-4	TRBV15	.
TGTGCCAGCAGCTTAGCGAGGCTAGCGCACAATGAGCAGTTCTTC	CASSLARLAHNEQFF	.	TRBJ2-1	TRBV7-9	.
TGTGCCAGCAGTCTTTGGACAGACCCTAATGAAAAACTGTTTTTT	CASSLWTDPNEKLFF	once	TRBJ1-4	TRBV2	.
TGTGCCAGCAGTTTCGACAGCCGGCTGGGGTTTCTTCTCGGTGGCTACACCTTC	CASSFDSRLGFLLGGYTF	.	TRBJ1-2	TRBV28	.
TGTGCCAGCTCCCATAGCGTCAATGAGCAGTTCTTC	CASSHSVNEQFF	.	TRBJ2-1	TRBV18	.
TGTGCCAGCAGCCCGAAGGACAGGCACAGCTTATTGAGCTCCTATAATTCACCCCTCCACTTT	CASSPKDRHSLLSSYNSPLHF	.	TRBJ1-6	TRBV13	TRBD1
TGTGCCAGCTCACGCACCACAGAGATAGCTAACTATGGCTACACCTTC	CASSRTTEIANYGYTF	.	TRBJ1-2	TRBV18	.
TGTGCCAGTAGTATAGGCAATCAGCCCCAGCATTTT	CASSIGNQPQHF	.	TRBJ1-5	TRBV19	.
TGTGCCAGTAGTACCGTTGTCGGGGGGACCACTGAAGCTTTCTTT	CASSTVVGGTTEAFF	.	TRBJ1-1	TRBV19	.
TGTGCCAGCAGCTTAGATCAAGAGGGCTCCGACCAAGAGACCCAGTACTTC	CASSLDQEGSDQETQYF	.	TRBJ2-5	TRBV7-2	.
TGTGCCAGCTTGCCATGGGGGGGAAATTCACCCCTCCACTTT	CASLPWGGNSPLHF	.	TRBJ1-6	TRBV25-1	.
TGTGCCAGCAGCACTATCGGACAGGGGAACACTGAAGCTTTCTTT	CASSTIGQGNTEAFF	few	TRBJ1-1	TRBV5-4	TRBD1
TGTGCCAGCAGTTTAAGGGGGATGGACACTGAAGCTTTCTTT	CASSLRGMDTEAFF	.	TRBJ1-1	TRBV28	.
TGCGCCAGCAGCCAAGATAACGGCTACGAGCAGTACTTC	CASSQDNGYEQYF	few	TRBJ2-7	TRBV4-1	.
TGTGCCAGCAACTCGGGGTCCTACGAGCAGTACTTC	CASNSGSYEQYF	.	TRBJ2-7	TRBV5-4	.
TGTGCCAGGACGAACCGGATTCGAAACACCATATATTTT	CARTNRIRNTIYF	.	TRBJ1-3	TRBV19	.
TGTGCCAGCAGCTTTCAAGATTTTAGCTCCTACGAGCAGTACTTC	CASSFQDFSSYEQYF	.	TRBJ2-7	TRBV11-1	.
TGCAGCGTAATCGACGGATTTAGGGGGGAGCTGTTTTTT	CSVIDGFRGELFF	.	TRBJ2-2	TRBV29-1	.
TGTGCCAGCAGCTCTCTCGAGGGGGGGGTCGGGTCACCCCTCCACTTT	CASSSLEGGVGSPLHF	once	TRBJ1-6	TRBV7-2	.
TGTGCCAGCAGTGAGACAGGGTACACTGAAGCTTTCTTT	CASSETGYTEAFF	.	TRBJ1-1	TRBV6-5	TRBD1
TGTGCCAGCAGGACTCTCGGAGCTGAAGCTTTCTTT	CASRTLGAEAFF	.	TRBJ1-1	TRBV28	.
TGTGCCAGCAGCTTAGGGGGGAATAACTATGGCTACACCTTC	CASSLGGNNYGYTF	.	TRBJ1-2	TRBV7-9	.
TGTGCCAGCAGTGAGGGGGTGGAGGACACTGAAGCTTTCTTT	CASSEGVEDTEAFF	few	TRBJ1-1	TRBV6-4	.
TGTGCCAGCAGTGAAACGGTGACCGGGGAGCTGTTTTTT	CASSETVTGELFF	.	TRBJ2-2	TRBV6-4	.
TGTGCCATCAGTGCGACTAGCGCCTTAACCGGGGAGCTGTTTTTT	CAISATSALTGELFF	.	TRBJ2-2	TRBV10-3	TRBD2
TGTGCCAGCCGGGGATGGGGGGAGATACAAAACATTCAGTACTTC	CASRGWGEIQNIQYF	.	TRBJ2-4	TRBV11-2	.
TGTGCCAGCAGTTTGGATGACCGGGACAGAGCTAACTATGGCTACACCTTC	CASSLDDRDRANYGYTF	.	TRBJ1-2	TRBV28	TRBD1
TGTGCCAGCAGTTACCGGCAGGGGGGGTCCGGGGAGCTGTTTTTT	CASSYRQGGSGELFF	.	TRBJ2-2	TRBV6-5	.
TGTGCCACCAGCAGAGTGGGGGGCGGCGGCTATGGCTACACCTTC	CATSRVGGGGYGYTF	once	TRBJ1-2	TRBV15	.
TGTGCCAGCAGCCCAGACAGGGGCGGCGTTAACGTTGAAGCTTTCTTT	CASSPDRGGVNVEAFF	.	TRBJ1-1	TRBV7-6	TRBD1
TGTGCCAGCAGTGAGGGTCGTTTTACCCGGGATACGCAGTATTTT	CASSEGRFTRDTQYF	.	TRBJ2-3	TRBV2	.
TGTGCCAGCAGCTTGGGCCCCACGGGTAGATCCTACGAGCAGTACTTC	CASSLGPTGRSYEQYF	.	TRBJ2-7	TRBV5-6	.
TGCAGTGCTAGAGTTACCAGTGAGCAGTTCTTC	CSARVTSEQFF	.	TRBJ2-1	TRBV20-1	.
TGTGCCAGCAGCTTTGTTCGGGACAGGGCTTATAATTCACCCCTCCACTTT	CASSFVRDRAYNSPLHF	.	TRBJ1-6	TRBV7-3	TRBD1
TGTGCCTGGAGTGCGCACAGGGGCCTTAGCACAGATACGCAGTATTTT	CAWSAHRGLSTDTQYF	.	TRBJ2-3	TRBV30	TRBD1
TGTGCCTGGACGACGGGACAGGGGAGTGAAAAACTGTTTTTT	CAWTTGQGSEKLFF	.	TRBJ1-4	TRBV30	TRBD1
TGTGCCAGCAGTGAAGAGGGACAGGGGTGGGAAAAACTGTTTTTT	CASSEEGQGWEKLFF	.	TRBJ1-4	TRBV6-1	TRBD1
TGTGCCTGGAGTGTCGACCTTGACTATGGCTACACCTTC	CAWSVDLDYGYTF	.	TRBJ1-2	TRBV30	.
TGTGCCAGCAGCTTGGTCGGGGACACCGGGGAGCTGTTTTTT	CASSLVGDTGELFF	.	TRBJ2-2	TRBV11-2	.